Shown below are 27 T cell receptor beta chains from a single sample sequenced in a study of T-cell reconstitution after alpha-beta-depleted transplantation in children. The TCRbeta library was prepared with unique molecular identifiers. TCRdb independently ran MiXCR on the PCR reads; one entry per CDR3 protein. The sample carries 220,000 or so distinct CDR3 sequences, under 9.5% recorded once. The sequencing here drew on PBMCs, mostly from graft donor cells, taken 180 days after TCRalphabeta/CD19-depleted stem cell transplant. These receptors all stem from a male patient between 10 and 17 years old who had a stem cell transplant for acute lymphoblastic leukemia, so the T cells may come from the graft donor.

This clonotype has a count of ten or more. This chain connects TRBV5-1 to TRBJ2-2, with D perhaps matching TRBD1 (5 bases). CDR3 length: 16 amino acids. V was cut by 2 bases and J by 0 bases, with 11 bases left in between. Germline V CDR1 and CDR2: SGHRS, YFSETQ. CDR3 sequence reads: CASSFLRGANTGELFF. CDR3 nucleotide sequence: TGCGCCAGCAGCTTCCTAAGGGGCGCGAACACCGGGGAGCTGTTTTTT.

Comment on this clonotype: This sequence may be a read error, since a much larger clone differs from it by one base. The chain links TRBV20-1 to TRBJ2-1; TRBD2 is a possible D gene (6 bases). The CDR3 covers 14 residues. Germline loops: CDR1 DFQATT, CDR2 SNEGSKA (reference sequence). V lost 3 bases to trimming and J lost 9 bases, with 18 bases between them. CDR3 sequence (DNA): TGCAGTGCTAGGCGACTAGTGGGAGCGAGTGAGCAGTTCTTC. This translates into CSARRLVGASEQFF.

The genes are TRBV9 and TRBJ2-1, with D hard to call. With 4 bases removed from V and 2 bases from J, the gap between germline ends came to 10 bases. The CDR3 contains 14 residues. From germline, CDR1 is SGDLS and CDR2 YYNGEE. For the CDR3, the DNA is TGTGCCAGCAGCCCCTCCTCAACCTACAATGAGCAGTTCTTC. It yields the protein CASSPSSTYNEQFF.

For this clonotype: Possible read error: a much larger clone is one base away. CDR3 protein: CASSETSGSAIGELFF. CDR3 in DNA: TGTGCCAGCAGTGAAACTAGCGGGAGCGCCATCGGGGAGCTGTTTTTT. The V and J genes are TRBV2 and TRBJ2-2, with 11 bases that match TRBD2. This CDR3 comprises 16 residues. Trimming at V came to 2 bases and at J to 7 bases, leaving 6 bases not matched to a gene. Germline lookup yields CDR1 SNHLY and CDR2 FYNNEI.

The table lists this clonotype with many counts. The chain employs TRBV28 and TRBJ2-7, with D perhaps matching TRBD1 (5 bases). Germline V gives CDR1 MDHEN, CDR2 SYDVKM. The CDR3 runs 13 residues. Deletions cut 6 bases from V and 6 bases from J, with 15 bases between. CDR3 bases: TGTGCCAGCAGGGATTCGACAGTAACCGAGCAGTACTTC. Its protein is CASRDSTVTEQYF.

This clonotype has at least ten counts. The CDR3 region has the DNA TGCAGCGTTAAATTCGGGACAAATTCCAATCAGCCCCAGCATTTT. Translation gives CSVKFGTNSNQPQHF. The V call is TRBV29-1, the J call TRBJ1-5; tentatively, D is TRBD1 (6 bases). Germline V gives CDR1 SQVTM, CDR2 ANQGSEA. V dropped 5 bases and J dropped 3 bases, with 17 bases sitting between them. The CDR3 is made up of 15 amino acids.

This clonotype was observed many times. The chain employs TRBV28 and TRBJ2-2; the match to TRBD2 covers 8 bases. With V trimmed by 2 bases and J by 2 bases, 13 bases remained unmatched. This CDR3 contains 19 residues. Germline V gene sequence: CDR1 MDHEN, CDR2 SYDVKM. CDR3 in amino acids: CASSLGFYRTSNNTGELFF. CDR3 DNA sequence: TGTGCCAGCAGTTTAGGATTTTATAGGACTAGCAATAACACCGGGGAGCTGTTTTTT.

This clonotype appeared many times. The V call is TRBV5-1, the J call TRBJ2-5, with 7 bases that match TRBD2. Germline assignment: CDR1 SGHRS and CDR2 YFSETQ. Losses at the gene ends were 4 bases for V and 0 bases for J; bases not matched to a gene: 6. The CDR3 runs to 15 residues. CDR3 sequence (DNA): TGCGCCAGCAGCCCGGACACTAGCGACCAAGAGACCCAGTACTTC. Its protein is CASSPDTSDQETQYF.

This clonotype was counted at least ten times. The chain employs TRBV7-2 and TRBJ2-2; unclear D gene. Trimming left V 3 bases short and J 6 bases short, with 2 bases between. CDR1 and CDR2 (germline): SGHTA, FQGNSA. There are 11 residues in the CDR3. The CDR3: CASSFPGELFF. The CDR3 DNA is TGTGCCAGCAGCTTTCCCGGGGAGCTGTTTTTT.

This clonotype was observed many times. V and J are TRBV10-3 and TRBJ1-1, with D maybe TRBD1 (6 bases). Trimming shortened V by 2 bases and J by 7 bases, and 14 bases separated the two germline ends. CDR3 size: 14 residues. Germline V CDR1 and CDR2: ENHRY, SYGVKD. CDR3 DNA sequence: TGTGCCATCAGTGAGCCCGGACAGCCCATTGAAGCTTTCTTT. Residues: CAISEPGQPIEAFF.

This clonotype was seen repeatedly, ten times or more. CDR3 in DNA: TGCAGTGCTACCGTGACTGGGCTCGGGGTTGAGCAGTTCTTC. Translating gives CSATVTGLGVEQFF. The chain employs TRBV20-1 and TRBJ2-1; D perhaps matches TRBD2 (5 bases). Germline assignment: CDR1 DFQATT and CDR2 SNEGSKA (reference sequence). The CDR3 length is 14 residues. The V end was cut by 4 bases, the J end by 9 bases, with 19 bases between.

The sample holds many counts of this clonotype. This chain connects TRBV7-6 to TRBJ2-7, with a possible D match to TRBD1 (6 bases). The length of the CDR3 is 11 residues. Germline V CDR1 and CDR2: SGHVS, FNYEAQ. Between the trimmed V and J ends, which lost 5 bases and 12 bases, there was a span of 14 bases. CDR3 sequence (DNA): TGTGCCAGCAGCAATACAGGGCAGATGTACTTC. This gives the protein CASSNTGQMYF. The variable domain in full, completed from reference TRBV7-6 and TRBJ2-7, reads GAGVSQSPRYKVTKRGQDVALRCDPISGHVSLYWYRQALGQGPEFLTYFNYEAQQDKSGLPNDRFSAERPEGSISTLTIQRTEQRDSAMYRCASSNTGQMYFGPGTRLTVT.

This clonotype was recorded many times. The V call is TRBV12-3 or TRBV12-4, the J call TRBJ1-1; D unclear. The CDR3 is 14 residues long. V gave up 3 bases and J gave up 5 bases, with 13 bases separating them. This CDR3 is CASSLTVIRTEAFF. In nucleotides, the CDR3 is TGTGCCAGCAGTTTGACCGTAATTCGGACTGAAGCTTTCTTT.

J is TRBJ2-2 and V is TRBV27; D gene uncertain. The length of the CDR3 is 14 residues. V lost 0 bases to trimming and J lost 7 bases, with 9 bases between them. CDR1 and CDR2 from the germline V gene are MNHEY and SMNVEV (reference sequence). The CDR3 sequence: CASSLSNSIGELFF. In DNA form, the CDR3 reads TGTGCCAGCAGTTTATCGAACTCTATCGGGGAGCTGTTTTTT.

The CDR3 region is CASSTGQGHTGANVLTF. In DNA, the CDR3 is TGTGCCAGCAGTACGGGACAGGGGCACACTGGGGCCAACGTCCTGACTTTC. The rearrangement joins TRBV7-9 to TRBJ2-6; 10 bases agree with TRBD1. Germline values: CDR1 SEHNR, CDR2 FQNEAQ (reference sequence). With 6 bases clipped from V and 2 bases from J, the junction kept 7 bases outside the gene matches. The CDR3 is 17 residues long.

This clonotype was seen repeatedly, ten times or more. V and J are TRBV6-5 and TRBJ2-7, with D unresolved. V lost 2 bases and J lost 2, with 10 bases in between. The CDR3 contains 14 residues. Germline V gene sequence: CDR1 MNHEY, CDR2 SVGAGI. For the CDR3, the DNA is TGTGCCAGCAGTTACCCATACACCACCTACGAGCAGTACTTC. This gives the protein CASSYPYTTYEQYF.

This chain joins TRBV15 and TRBJ2-2, with a possible D match to TRBD2 (5 bases). Trimming left V 1 base short and J 0 bases short, with 9 bases between. The CDR3 covers 16 residues. Germline loops: CDR1 LNHNV, CDR2 YYDKDF (reference sequence). In DNA, the CDR3 is TGTGCCACCAGCAGAGGGACTTTGACGAACACCGGGGAGCTGTTTTTT. It encodes CATSRGTLTNTGELFF.

V and J are TRBV18 and TRBJ2-7; 12 bases align to TRBD2. J lost 5 bases, V lost 1 base, and 9 bases had no gene match. This CDR3 spans 17 amino acids. Germline values: CDR1 KGHSH, CDR2 LQKENI. CDR3 in DNA: TGTGCCAGCTCACCACTGGCTAGCGGGAGGGGCTTTAACGAGCAGTACTTC. This sequence encodes CASSPLASGRGFNEQYF.

CDR3 amino acids: CASSMDSHNEQFF. DNA of the CDR3: TGTGCCAGTAGTATGGACAGCCACAATGAGCAGTTCTTC. V is TRBV19 and J is TRBJ2-1, with D tentatively TRBD1 (6 bases). The length of the CDR3 is 13 residues. Between the trimmed V and J ends, which lost 3 bases and 5 bases, there was a span of 8 bases. CDR1 and CDR2 (germline): LNHDA, SQIVND (reference sequence).

CDR3 region: CASSLSLGLQYF. The CDR3 bases are TGTGCCAGCAGCTTAAGCCTCGGATTGCAGTATTTT. This chain joins TRBV7-6 and TRBJ2-3; D gene ambiguous. V lost 2 bases, J lost 11 bases, and 11 bases lay in between. CDR1 and CDR2 (germline): SGHVS, FNYEAQ. The CDR3 consists of 12 residues.

Regarding this clonotype: A much larger clone lies one base from this, so it may be a read error. The chain combines TRBV5-1 with TRBJ1-1, with unresolved D. The V gene's germline CDR1 is SGHRS and CDR2 YFSETQ. The CDR3 totals 13 residues. CDR3 sequence (DNA): TGCGCCAGCAAGGTAAGCCTGAACACTGAAGCTCTCTTT. Amino acid sequence: CASKVSLNTEALF.

There are many counts of this clonotype. This rearrangement joins TRBV28 to TRBJ2-2; D gene ambiguous. Germline V lookup: CDR1 MDHEN, CDR2 SYDVKM. Trimming removed 2 bases from V and 2 bases from J, with 3 bases in between. The CDR3 length is 13 residues. The CDR3 nucleotides read TGTGCCAGCAGTTTAGACAACACCGGGGAGCTGTTTTTT. Translating it yields CASSLDNTGELFF.

This clonotype was counted a few times. At one end, the junction sequence differs from germline, possibly due to a read error. The V and J genes are TRBV7-9 and TRBJ1-4; D may be TRBD1 (5 bases). Germline CDR1 reads SEHNR; CDR2 reads FQNEAQ (reference sequence). This CDR3 has 15 amino acids. The CDR3 region is CASSPYTGPNEKLFF. The CDR3 DNA reads TGTGCCAGCAGCCCTTACACGGGACCTAACGAAAAACTGTTTTTT.

This clonotype was picked up many times. The genes are TRBV7-9 and TRBJ2-1; the D gene is possibly TRBD2 (6 bases). V lost 6 bases and J lost 10, with 22 bases in between. Germline CDR1 reads SEHNR; CDR2 reads FQNEAQ (reference sequence). This CDR3 has 15 residues. Here the CDR3 DNA reads TGTGCCAGCAGTCTCCCCGCGGGGAGGCATCCAGAGCAGTTCTTC. Its protein is CASSLPAGRHPEQFF. The full variable domain, with the rest looked up from reference TRBV7-9 and TRBJ2-1, is DTGVSQNPRHKITKRGQNVTFRCDPISEHNRLYWYRQTLGQGPEFLTYFQNEAQLEKSRLLSDRFSAERPKGSFSTLEIQRTEQGDSAMYLCASSLPAGRHPEQFFGPGTRLTVL.

The sample holds many counts of this clonotype. The chain uses TRBV10-3 and TRBJ2-5; D is tentatively TRBD1 or TRBD2 (5 bases each). V was cut by 10 bases and J by 5 bases, with 20 bases left in between. The CDR3 extends over 14 amino acids. Germline V lookup: CDR1 ENHRY, CDR2 SYGVKD. The CDR3 DNA sequence: TGTGCCACCCGGGATGGTCAGGGTCGGGAGACCCAGTACTTC. This codes for CATRDGQGRETQYF.

With respect to this clonotype: A clone one base away is much larger, so this may be a read error. Likely a read error: the CDR3 ends without its conserved phenylalanine or tryptophan. The chain links TRBV7-4 to TRBJ1-1; D is uncertain. V gave up 5 bases and J gave up 6 bases, with 22 bases separating them. The CDR3 has 16 residues. Germline V gene lookup returns CDR1 SGHVT and CDR2 SQSDAQ. The CDR3 nucleotides are TGTGCCAGCAGCCACCGGACGGGGAGGAGTCGACCTGAAGCTTTCTCT. It codes for CASSHRTGRSRPEAFS.

This clonotype appeared many times. The genes are TRBV7-2 and TRBJ1-2; 7 bases line up with TRBD1. Germline CDR1 SGHTA, CDR2 FQGNSA. This CDR3 has 15 amino acids. V lost 2 bases, J lost 2 bases, and 5 bases stayed unmatched. The CDR3 sequence is CASSLTLTGNYGYTF. The CDR3 nucleotides read TGTGCCAGCAGCTTAACCTTGACAGGGAACTATGGCTACACCTTC.